One and the same sample provided the 18 T cell receptor beta chains below, sequenced in a study of Graves' ophthalmopathy and Graves' hyperthyroidism. Investigators amplified TCR beta CDR3 regions from RNA transcripts. Investigators did first-round RT-PCR with HTBI primers, then second-round multiplex PCR. TCRdb reprocessed the multiplex PCR reads via MiXCR and lists one record per CDR3 protein. The profile shows roughly 300,000 distinct CDR3 sequences, roughly a sixth of them singletons. The sequenced sample was peripheral blood. Every receptor here comes from an adult man with Graves' ophthalmopathy.

This clonotype was picked up many times. The rearrangement links TRBV29-1 to TRBJ1-1, with 9 bases that match TRBD1. This CDR3 contains 12 residues. Germline assignment: CDR1 SQVTM and CDR2 ANQGSEA. V shed 7 bases, J shed 6 bases, and the junction held 6 bases outside the gene matches. The CDR3 nucleotides are TGCAGCGGCCGGGACAGGGTCCCTGAAGCTTTCTTT. Translating it yields CSGRDRVPEAFF.

This clonotype has ten or more counts. The V gene is TRBV19, the J gene TRBJ1-2; 10 bases fit TRBD1. The CDR3 runs to 15 residues. The germline gives CDR1 LNHDA, CDR2 SQIVND (reference sequence). V was pared by 3 bases and J by 5 bases, with 6 bases of the junction left unmatched. In DNA, the CDR3 is TGTGCCAGTAGTATCCGACGACAGGGGGCTTATGGCTACACCTTC. Protein product: CASSIRRQGAYGYTF.

The chain uses TRBV6-1 and TRBJ1-2; D is ambiguous. Per the germline V gene, CDR1 is MNHNS and CDR2 is SASEGT. The length of the CDR3 is 13 residues. Trimming pared 7 bases from V and 4 bases from J, leaving 13 bases between. In DNA form, the CDR3 reads TGTGCCAGCAACGATGGACGGATCTATGGCTACACCTTC. Residues: CASNDGRIYGYTF.

The chain recombines TRBV28 with TRBJ1-6, with D uncertain. There are 14 residues in the CDR3. Trimming shortened V by 5 bases and J by 7 bases, and 12 bases separated the two germline ends. Germline CDR1 MDHEN, CDR2 SYDVKM. CDR3: CASSGGRGNSPLHF. The DNA of the CDR3 is TGTGCCAGCAGTGGTGGACGGGGAAATTCACCCCTCCACTTT. The full variable domain, completed using reference TRBV28 and TRBJ1-6, is DVKVTQSSRYLVKRTGEKVFLECVQDMDHENMFWYRQDPGLGLRLIYFSYDVKMKEKGDIPEGYSVSREKKERFSLILESASTNQTSMYLCASSGGRGNSPLHFGNGTRLTVT.

There are many counts of this clonotype. CDR3 nucleotide sequence: TGTGCCAGCTCACCACTAGGAAAGAACACTGAAGCTTTCTTT. It is translated as CASSPLGKNTEAFF. J is TRBJ1-1 and V is TRBV18; D gene ambiguous. The CDR3 has 14 residues. With 1 base removed from V and 1 base from J, the gap between germline ends came to 7 bases. The V gene's germline CDR1 is KGHSH and CDR2 LQKENI.

This clonotype was seen repeatedly, ten times or more. The rearrangement joins TRBV5-1 to TRBJ1-1; D is undetermined. V was trimmed by 3 bases and J by 1 base, leaving 7 bases between them. The CDR3 totals 13 residues. Per germline, CDR1 SGHRS and CDR2 YFSETQ. The CDR3 sequence is CASSSLPNTEAFF. CDR3 bases: TGCGCCAGCAGCTCCCTCCCGAACACTGAAGCTTTCTTT.

Turning to this clonotype: A junction end diverges from the germline sequence, so it may reflect a read error. The rearrangement uses TRBV6-2 or TRBV6-3 and TRBJ2-7; D ambiguous. Per the germline V gene, CDR1 is MNHEY and CDR2 is SVGEGT. The CDR3 spans 11 residues. CDR3 in amino acids: CATSSIYEQSF. The CDR3 bases are TGTGCCACCAGTTCGATCTACGAGCAGTCCTTC.

The table lists this clonotype with many counts. The rearrangement uses TRBV5-5 and TRBJ2-3, with TRBD1 matching over 7 bases. Germline assignment: CDR1 SGHKS and CDR2 YYEKEE (reference sequence). The CDR3 loop spans 14 amino acids. V dropped 6 bases and J dropped 2; count of bases not matched to a gene: 6. The CDR3 protein is CASNPGGHTDTQYF. The CDR3 DNA reads TGTGCCAGCAACCCAGGGGGACACACAGATACGCAGTATTTT.

The sample holds many counts of this clonotype. The CDR3 protein is CAWRGQGVTEAFF. The CDR3 nucleotides read TGTGCCTGGAGGGGACAGGGAGTTACTGAAGCTTTCTTT. V gene TRBV30 combines with J gene TRBJ1-1; 9 bases line up with TRBD1. Germline CDR1 GTSNPN, CDR2 SVGIG (reference sequence). The ends lost 3 bases at V and 5 bases at J; junction bases unmatched: 4. The CDR3 is 13 residues long.

This clonotype was counted many times. This chain links TRBV12-3 or TRBV12-4 with TRBJ1-5, with D tentatively TRBD1 (6 bases). Trimming took 0 bases from V and 5 from J, leaving 8 bases between them. The CDR3 has 14 residues. CDR3 nucleotides: TGTGCCAGCAGTTTAGCCGGGGGCTATCAGCCCCAGCATTTT. As protein: CASSLAGGYQPQHF.

This clonotype was recorded many times. J is TRBJ2-7 and V is TRBV24-1; D is uncertain. The CDR3 totals 11 residues. The germline gives CDR1 KGHDR, CDR2 SFDVKD. V lost 3 bases, J lost 2 bases, and 1 base lay in between. The CDR3 nucleotides are TGTGCCACCAGTGATGCCTACGAGCAGTACTTC. Its translation is CATSDAYEQYF.

This clonotype was counted at least ten times. The V and J genes are TRBV19 and TRBJ1-5; TRBD1 aligns across 7 bases. The V gene's germline CDR1 is LNHDA and CDR2 SQIVND (reference sequence). The CDR3 has 16 amino acids. V shed 4 bases, J shed 3 bases, and the junction held 9 bases outside the gene matches. Here the CDR3 reads CASSSFGQAVNQPQHF. The CDR3 DNA is TGTGCCAGTAGTAGCTTCGGACAGGCCGTCAATCAGCCCCAGCATTTT.

This rearrangement joins TRBV28 to TRBJ2-1; D unclear. Between the trimmed V and J ends, which lost 11 bases and 6 bases, there was a span of 20 bases. This CDR3 region has 14 residues. Per the germline V gene, CDR1 is MDHEN and CDR2 is SYDVKM. Here the CDR3 reads CASAMYGVRNEQFF. In nucleotides, the CDR3 is TGTGCCTCAGCCATGTACGGAGTCCGCAATGAGCAGTTCTTC.

This clonotype showed up many times. The J gene is TRBJ1-6, the V gene TRBV7-9; 10 bases line up with TRBD1. Per the germline V gene, CDR1 is SEHNR and CDR2 is FQNEAQ (reference sequence). CDR3 size: 16 residues. The ends lost 3 bases at V and 2 bases at J; junction bases unmatched: 1. CDR3 sequence: CASSFGQGAYNSPLHF. The DNA of the CDR3 is TGTGCCAGCAGCTTTGGACAGGGGGCCTATAATTCACCCCTCCACTTT.

Remarks on this clonotype: At one boundary the junction diverges from the germline segment, which might be a read error. J is TRBJ2-7 and V is TRBV2; 7 bases are a match to TRBD1. The CDR3 runs to 15 residues. In germline, CDR1 is SNHLY, CDR2 FYNNEI. The CDR3: CASIMSIGGAGEQSF. The CDR3 DNA is TGTGCCAGCATAATGAGTATAGGGGGCGCGGGTGAGCAGTCCTTC.

This clonotype showed up many times. The chain carries TRBV12-3 or TRBV12-4 and TRBJ2-5; D ambiguous. The CDR3 runs 13 residues. Trimming cost V 4 bases and J 1 base, with 7 bases left between them. The CDR3 DNA reads as TGTGCCAGCAGTTCTTATAGCCAAGAGACCCAGTACTTC. This sequence encodes CASSSYSQETQYF.

In this sample, this clonotype turned up many times. The chain carries TRBV5-1 and TRBJ1-2, with a tentative D call TRBD1 (5 bases). Trimming cost V 1 base and J 2 bases, with 9 bases left between them. CDR1 is SGHRS and CDR2 is YFSETQ in the germline V gene. CDR3 length equals 14 residues. This chain's CDR3 is CASSLMGGNYGYTF. The CDR3 nucleotides read TGCGCCAGCAGCTTGATGGGGGGAAACTATGGCTACACCTTC.

This clonotype occurred many times. The chain uses TRBV6-2 or TRBV6-3 and TRBJ1-1; possible D gene TRBD1, 5 bases. The germline gives CDR1 MNHEY, CDR2 SVGEGT. The V end lost 5 bases, the J end lost 8 bases, and 12 bases lay between the germline ends. The length of the CDR3 is 12 residues. The DNA of the CDR3 is TGTGCCAGCAGTCCCCTGGGACGGGAAGCTTTCTTT. Its translation: CASSPLGREAFF.